These 30 T cell receptor beta chains share one sample of origin, sequenced in a study of blood T cells in healthy people across ages. Alongside a J-beta primer mix, a sample-barcoded 5' primer served in a second PCR lasting roughly 6 to 12 cycles. TCRdb reprocessed the 5' RACE reads with MiXCR, giving one entry per CDR3 protein. This sample has more than 1,000,000 distinct CDR3 sequences, with 20% to 25% found just once. This sample was shared with a second study, whose subject was T cells of mothers and their children.

Specimen: blood. Receptors originate from a girl aged 2 to 9 in good health.

This chain connects TRBV13 to TRBJ2-5; D is undetermined. Near its end, the DNA agrees better with TRBJ2-7, so the J call may be wrong. Looked up from germline, CDR1 is PRHDT and CDR2 is FYEKMQ (reference sequence). The CDR3 extends over 14 amino acids. CDR3 in amino acids: CASSPGRTAYEQYF. CDR3 sequence (DNA): TGTGCCAGCAGCCCCGGCAGGACGGCCTACGAGCAGTACTTC.

The chain couples TRBV5-1 to TRBJ1-4; D uncertain. V was cut by 0 bases and J by 4 bases, with 7 bases left in between. The CDR3 has 14 residues. Germline assignment: CDR1 SGHRS and CDR2 YFSETQ. CDR3 coding DNA: TGCGCCAGCAGCTTGGAACAGAATAATGAAAAACTGTTTTTT. It yields the protein CASSLEQNNEKLFF. Combining the CDR3 with reference TRBV5-1 and TRBJ1-4 gives the whole variable domain KAGVTQTPRYLIKTRGQQVTLSCSPISGHRSVSWYQQTPGQGLQFLFEYFSETQRNKGNFPGRFSGRQFSNSRSEMNVSTLELGDSALYLCASSLEQNNEKLFFGSGTQLSVL.

The rearrangement uses TRBV29-1 and TRBJ2-1; 7 positions agree with TRBD2. V shed 3 bases, J shed 9 bases, and the junction held 14 bases outside the gene matches. The CDR3 covers 15 residues. Germline CDR1 SQVTM, CDR2 ANQGSEA. The CDR3 coding sequence is TGCAGCGTTGATTTCGCGGCGGGAGTGATGCGTGAGCAGTTCTTC. It is translated as CSVDFAAGVMREQFF.

This clonotype was recorded a few times. The chain carries TRBV19 and TRBJ2-1; D perhaps matches TRBD1 (6 bases). Judging by the DNA end, TRBJ2-5 fits better; the J call may be wrong. The CDR3 covers 14 residues. Looked up from germline, CDR1 is LNHDA and CDR2 is SQIVND (reference sequence). The CDR3 nucleotides read TGTGCCAGCAGATCCGGACAGACCTCAGGGACCCAGTACTTC. Amino acid sequence: CASRSGQTSGTQYF.

The chain recombines TRBV5-1 with TRBJ2-3; TRBD2 aligns across 14 bases. The V segment lost 3 bases and the J segment 5 bases; nucleotides outside the gene matches: 8. Germline V gene lookup returns CDR1 SGHRS and CDR2 YFSETQ. The CDR3 is 17 amino acids. For the CDR3, the DNA is TGCGCCAGCAGCTCTCTGACTAGCGGGGGGGTTTTAGATACGCAGTATTTT. Amino acids: CASSSLTSGGVLDTQYF. Looking up the rest from reference TRBV5-1 and TRBJ2-3 gives the full variable domain: KAGVTQTPRYLIKTRGQQVTLSCSPISGHRSVSWYQQTPGQGLQFLFEYFSETQRNKGNFPGRFSGRQFSNSRSEMNVSTLELGDSALYLCASSSLTSGGVLDTQYFGPGTRLTVL.

This sequence joins TRBV19 and TRBJ1-6; D perhaps matches TRBD1 (5 bases). Germline V gene lookup returns CDR1 LNHDA and CDR2 SQIVND (reference sequence). The V end was cut by 6 bases, the J end by 10 bases, with 16 bases between. The CDR3 is 14 residues long. The CDR3 DNA sequence: TGTGCCAGTAGACCGGGACTGGGAATATCACCCCTCCACTTT. Amino acids: CASRPGLGISPLHF.

This clonotype was seen repeatedly, ten times or more. Compared with germline, one end of the junction differs, possibly owing to a read error. The chain combines TRBV5-1 with TRBJ2-1, with D tentatively TRBD1 (9 bases). This CDR3 has 15 amino acids. Germline CDR1 reads SGHRS; CDR2 reads YFSETQ. The DNA of the CDR3 is TGTGCCAGCAGCTTAGCGGGACAGGGTTACAATGAGCAGTTCTTC. It is translated as CASSLAGQGYNEQFF. Full variable domain (remainder filled in from reference TRBV5-1 and TRBJ2-1): KAGVTQTPRYLIKTRGQQVTLSCSPISGHRSVSWYQQTPGQGLQFLFEYFSETQRNKGNFPGRFSGRQFSNSRSEMNVSTLELGDSALYLCASSLAGQGYNEQFFGPGTRLTVL.

This clonotype showed up just once. The chain carries TRBV20-1 and TRBJ1-4, with TRBD1 as a possible D gene (6 bases). The germline V gene encodes CDR1 DFQATT and CDR2 SNEGSKA (reference sequence). The CDR3 contains 15 residues. The V end lost 0 bases, the J end lost 8 bases, and 16 bases lay between the germline ends. The CDR3 DNA reads as TGCAGTGCTAGAGATCGGACAGAGACGGGGGAAAAACTGTTTTTT. Translated, it gives CSARDRTETGEKLFF.

This clonotype came up a few times. V gene TRBV28 combines with J gene TRBJ1-4, with D unclear. V shed 4 bases and J shed 0 bases, with 12 bases lying between them. The CDR3 totals 16 residues. The germline gives CDR1 MDHEN, CDR2 SYDVKM. CDR3 amino acids: CASSWRALATNEKLFF. In DNA form, the CDR3 reads TGTGCCAGCAGTTGGAGGGCTCTTGCAACTAATGAAAAACTGTTTTTT.

CDR3 DNA sequence: TGTGCCAGCAGCTCCCCAGCGAGCAGGGACGATCCTATCCAGTTCTTC. Its translation is CASSSPASRDDPIQFF. This rearrangement joins TRBV21-1 to TRBJ2-5; the table assigns TRBD1, which was not confirmed against the DNA. The DNA end is a closer match to TRBJ2-1, so the J assignment may be wrong. TRBV21-1 is marked as a pseudogene. This CDR3 has 16 amino acids.

DNA for the CDR3: TGCGCCAGCAGCCAAGAGACGTGGGAGCAGTTCTTC. Its translation: CASSQETWEQFF. V gene TRBV4-1 combines with J gene TRBJ2-5; D remains unclear. The J call could be wrong; TRBJ2-1 is a better fit for the DNA end. This CDR3 region has 12 residues. Per germline, CDR1 MGHRA and CDR2 YSYEKL.

This clonotype was found a few times. The chain recombines TRBV7-9 with TRBJ1-4; no definite D call. The CDR3 consists of 18 residues. Germline V gene data show CDR1 as SEHNR and CDR2 as FQNEAQ (reference sequence). The V gene lost 1 base and the J gene lost 4 bases, with 19 bases spanning the gap. CDR3 sequence: CASSLGIPPGPDNEKLFF. DNA for the CDR3: TGTGCCAGCAGCTTAGGAATCCCCCCAGGACCTGATAATGAAAAACTGTTTTTT.

This clonotype was seen a few times. J is TRBJ1-3 and V is TRBV4-2; 7 bases are shared with TRBD1. The germline V gene encodes CDR1 LGHNA and CDR2 YNFKEQ. The ends lost 1 base at V and 3 bases at J; junction bases unmatched: 3. The CDR3 has 15 amino acids. CDR3 protein: CASSQAQGGGNTIYF. The CDR3 DNA follows: TGTGCCAGCAGCCAAGCGCAGGGGGGTGGAAACACCATATATTTT.

This chain joins TRBV3-1 and TRBJ2-5, with 11 bases matching TRBD2. Unmatched junction bases numbered 10, after V lost 2 bases and J lost 5 bases. Germline V gene sequence: CDR1 LGHDT, CDR2 YNNKEL (reference sequence). This CDR3 contains 17 residues. The CDR3 spells CASSQNPSGGLDETQYF. CDR3 in DNA: TGTGCCAGCAGCCAAAATCCTAGCGGGGGGTTAGATGAGACCCAGTACTTC.

This clonotype was counted between two and nine times. This chain uses TRBV20-1 with TRBJ2-1; tentative D call: TRBD2 (5 bases). Trimming took off 6 bases at V and 2 bases at J, with 17 bases between the two ends. CDR3 size: 15 residues. Germline V gene data show CDR1 as DFQATT and CDR2 as SNEGSKA (reference sequence). CDR3: CSAPNGGQAYNEQFF. CDR3 nucleotides: TGCAGTGCCCCCAACGGCGGGCAAGCCTACAATGAGCAGTTCTTC.

This clonotype occurred a few times. The gene calls are TRBV7-9 and TRBJ2-3; D gene uncertain. Trimming left V 1 base short and J 0 bases short, with 8 bases between. This CDR3 region has 15 residues. Germline CDR1 SEHNR, CDR2 FQNEAQ (reference sequence). The CDR3 reads CASSLGPGSTDTQYF. In DNA form, the CDR3 reads TGTGCCAGCAGCTTAGGACCTGGTAGCACAGATACGCAGTATTTT.

This clonotype came up once. The V gene is TRBV7-2, the J gene TRBJ1-2; D unclear. Germline loops: CDR1 SGHTA, CDR2 FQGNSA. The V end lost 5 bases, the J end lost 8 bases, and 12 bases lay between the germline ends. The length of the CDR3 is 12 residues. The CDR3 reads CASSVRDAGYTF. The DNA of the CDR3 is TGTGCCAGCAGCGTTCGAGACGCGGGCTACACCTTC.

In its sample, this clonotype was seen many times. This sequence joins TRBV6-5 and TRBJ1-2, with TRBD1 as a possible D gene (6 bases). Germline V gene lookup returns CDR1 MNHEY and CDR2 SVGAGI. V was pared by 2 bases and J by 4 bases, with 11 bases between. The CDR3 is 14 residues long. The CDR3 DNA reads TGTGCCAGCAGTTACCTACAGGGCACCTATGGCTACACCTTC. Translated, it gives CASSYLQGTYGYTF.

Only a few counts were recorded for this clonotype. This chain uses TRBV9 with TRBJ2-7, with 12 bases fitting TRBD2. Germline V CDR1 and CDR2: SGDLS, YYNGEE. The CDR3 loop spans 18 amino acids. Germline trimming cut 0 bases from V and 4 bases from J; bases unmatched to any gene: 11. The CDR3 DNA reads TGTGCCAGCAGCGTAGCTAGTGGGACTAGCGGGCCTCCGTACGAGCAGTACTTC. It yields the protein CASSVASGTSGPPYEQYF.

The rearrangement joins TRBV24-1 to TRBJ2-2, with D possibly TRBD1 on 5 matching bases. CDR3 length: 12 residues. Germline CDR1 and CDR2: KGHDR and SFDVKD. Trimming removed 12 bases from V and 2 bases from J, with 9 bases in between. CDR3 loop: CASQGNTGELFF. The CDR3 region has the DNA TGTGCCTCCCAGGGAAACACCGGGGAGCTGTTTTTT.

This clonotype was seen more than once but under ten times. The V call is TRBV6-1, the J call TRBJ1-5; D gene ambiguous. Deletions cut 10 bases from V and 5 bases from J, with 12 bases between. Looked up from germline, CDR1 is MNHNS and CDR2 is SASEGT. The CDR3 is made up of 12 amino acids. The CDR3 spells CATRSNYQPQHF. In nucleotides, the CDR3 is TGTGCCACCCGATCTAACTATCAGCCCCAGCATTTT.

V is TRBV18 and J is TRBJ1-6, with D perhaps TRBD1 (5 bases). This CDR3 comprises 14 residues. V lost 4 bases and J 9 bases, leaving 13 bases between the germline ends. CDR1 is KGHSH and CDR2 is LQKENI in the germline V gene. The CDR3 here is CASSQDTTSSPLHF. The CDR3 coding sequence is TGTGCCAGCTCACAGGACACGACTAGTTCACCCCTCCACTTT.

The table lists this clonotype with a few counts. The J gene is TRBJ2-5, the V gene TRBV4-1; 9 bases agree with TRBD2. The J call may be mistaken, given a closer DNA end match to TRBJ2-1. Germline V gives CDR1 MGHRA, CDR2 YSYEKL. The CDR3 sequence is 14 residues long. CDR3 loop: CASSPAGGRNEQFF. The CDR3 DNA reads as TGCGCCAGCAGCCCTGCGGGGGGGCGGAATGAGCAGTTCTTC.

The chain links TRBV7-9 to TRBJ2-5; D is perhaps TRBD1 (7 bases). V lost 8 bases and J 11 bases, leaving 21 bases between the germline ends. The germline V gene encodes CDR1 SEHNR and CDR2 FQNEAQ (reference sequence). This CDR3 contains 13 residues. CDR3 DNA: TGTGCCAGCTGCGAGGGACAGCTCAGCGGGCAGTACTTC. It codes for CASCEGQLSGQYF. The full variable domain, in which reference TRBV7-9 and TRBJ2-5 provide the parts outside the CDR3, is DTGVSQNPRHKITKRGQNVTFRCDPISEHNRLYWYRQTLGQGPEFLTYFQNEAQLEKSRLLSDRFSAERPKGSFSTLEIQRTEQGDSAMYLCASCEGQLSGQYFGPGTRLLVL.

J is TRBJ2-3 and V is TRBV29-1; D ambiguous. Trimming removed 4 bases from V and 5 bases from J, with 13 bases in between. The germline CDR1 and CDR2 sequences are SQVTM and ANQGSEA. This CDR3 spans 13 amino acids. The CDR3 bases are TGCAGCGTTGTAGGAATTTCCATAGATACGCAGTATTTT. It is translated as CSVVGISIDTQYF.

This clonotype has only a few counts. V usage is TRBV11-2 and J usage is TRBJ1-2, with D perhaps TRBD1 (6 bases). The V end lost 2 bases, the J end lost 7 bases, and 11 bases lay between the germline ends. This CDR3 contains 13 residues. Germline loops: CDR1 SGHAT, CDR2 FQNNGV. CDR3 sequence: CASSLTGQAGYTF. As DNA, the CDR3 is TGTGCCAGCAGCTTAACAGGGCAGGCTGGCTACACCTTC.

This clonotype has only a few counts. The chain combines TRBV4-1 with TRBJ2-5; D gene unclear. Near its end, the DNA agrees better with TRBJ2-7, so the J call may be wrong. Germline V gene data show CDR1 as MGHRA and CDR2 as YSYEKL. CDR3 length: 16 amino acids. The chain's CDR3 is CASSPLNSLSTYEQYF. CDR3 sequence (DNA): TGCGCCAGCAGCCCCTTAAACTCCTTGAGTACCTACGAGCAGTACTTC.

This clonotype was counted a single time. The CDR3 is CASSFEASGADTQYF. In DNA, the CDR3 is TGTGCCAGCAGTTTTGAGGCTAGCGGGGCAGATACGCAGTATTTT. The chain employs TRBV12-3 or TRBV12-4 and TRBJ2-3, with TRBD2 identical over 9 bases. The CDR3 sequence is 15 residues long. V lost 3 bases to trimming and J lost 4 bases; unmatched junction nucleotides: 5.

The J gene is TRBJ2-2, the V gene TRBV29-1; 8 nucleotides line up with TRBD1. V shed 6 bases and J 3 bases; nucleotides not matched to a gene: 6. Germline CDR1 SQVTM, CDR2 ANQGSEA. CDR3 size: 14 residues. The chain's CDR3 is CSVKDREDTGELFF. The CDR3 bases are TGCAGCGTCAAGGACAGGGAGGACACCGGGGAGCTGTTTTTT.

The chain is built from TRBV29-1 and TRBJ2-5; no reliable D call. Germline assignment: CDR1 SQVTM and CDR2 ANQGSEA. The length of the CDR3 is 13 residues. Trimming took off 4 bases at V and 3 bases at J, with 12 bases between the two ends. The CDR3, as DNA: TGCAGCGTTGCTCTGTGGGCCAAAGAGACCCAGTACTTC. Translation: CSVALWAKETQYF.